What follows are 10 T cell receptor beta chains derived from one specimen sequenced in a study of blood T cell repertoires in COVID-19. The repertoire was sequenced with immunoSEQ multiplex PCR; TCRdb's copy has only in-frame clones and lacks some. This sample carries about 300,000 clones, 89% of them seen once, and the ten largest clones take 5% to 7%. The sample taken for sequencing was peripheral blood. These TCRs come from a man between 18 and 35 years old who had recovered from COVID-19.

The chain carries TRBV19 and TRBJ2-1, with a possible D match to TRBD2 (5 bases). Trimming removed 3 bases at V and 7 bases at J, with 7 bases between. Germline V CDR1 and CDR2: LNHDA, SQIVND (reference sequence). The CDR3 consists of 12 residues. The CDR3 bases are TGTGCCAGTAGTATTTGGGAGAATGAGCAGTTCTTC. It yields the protein CASSIWENEQFF.

This clone showed up just once. This sequence joins TRBV29-1 and TRBJ2-3; D might be TRBD2 (7 bases). V dropped 3 bases and J dropped 3 bases, with 10 bases sitting between them. The V gene's germline CDR1 is SQVTM and CDR2 ANQGSEA. CDR3 size: 13 residues. The CDR3 nucleotides read TGCAGCGTTGACAGGGGAGGGACAGATACGCAGTATTTT. Its translation: CSVDRGGTDTQYF.

This clone was recorded only once. V gene TRBV18 combines with J gene TRBJ2-3, with 7 bases identical to TRBD2. Looked up from germline, CDR1 is KGHSH and CDR2 is LQKENI. CDR3 length equals 17 residues. The V and J ends lost 5 bases and 2 bases, in that order; junction bases with no gene match: 13. Here the CDR3 reads CASSTRLAATYTDTQYF. The CDR3, as DNA: TGTGCCAGCTCAACACGACTAGCCGCTACATACACAGATACGCAGTATTTT.

The chain carries TRBV9 and TRBJ1-6; D possibly corresponds to TRBD1 (6 bases). CDR1 and CDR2 from the germline V gene are SGDLS and YYNGEE. CDR3 length: 13 amino acids. Trimming took 8 bases from V and 10 from J, leaving 16 bases between them. This CDR3 is CASTGQGGSPLHF. The CDR3, as DNA: TGTGCCAGTACAGGACAAGGGGGATCACCCCTCCACTTT. The full variable domain, in which reference TRBV9 and TRBJ1-6 provide the parts outside the CDR3, is DSGVTQTPKHLITATGQRVTLRCSPRSGDLSVYWYQQSLDQGLQFLIQYYNGEERAKGNILERFSAQQFPDLHSELNLSSLELGDSALYFCASTGQGGSPLHFGNGTRLTVT.

V and J are TRBV10-1 and TRBJ2-7, with D possibly TRBD1 on 7 matching bases. V was pared by 2 bases and J by 5 bases, with 19 bases between. The germline CDR1 and CDR2 sequences are WNHNN and SYGVQD (reference sequence). This CDR3 contains 16 residues. The CDR3 spells CASSENVAGGRNEQYF. CDR3 DNA: TGCGCCAGCAGTGAGAATGTGGCAGGGGGGAGAAACGAGCAGTACTTC.

The chain combines TRBV5-1 with TRBJ2-7, with no clear D. V lost 4 bases, J lost 2 bases, and 13 bases lay in between. CDR1 and CDR2 from the germline V gene are SGHRS and YFSETQ. The CDR3 extends over 14 amino acids. For the CDR3, the DNA is TGCGCCAGCAGCCCCGCGGTCAGCACCTACGAGCAGTACTTC. Its translation is CASSPAVSTYEQYF.

Notes on this clone: One end of the junction is discordant with germline, which a read error may explain. V usage is TRBV4-1 and J usage is TRBJ1-2, with unresolved D. CDR3 length: 13 amino acids. The germline gives CDR1 MGHRA, CDR2 YSYEKL. CDR3 in amino acids: CASSQAGNYGYTF. The CDR3, as DNA: TGCGCCAGCAGTCAAGCCGGGAACTATGGCTACACCTTC.

The V and J genes are TRBV6-5 and TRBJ2-3, with TRBD2 as a possible D gene (6 bases). Trimming pared 3 bases from V and 4 bases from J, leaving 17 bases between. The germline CDR1 and CDR2 sequences are MNHEY and SVGAGI. CDR3 length: 16 residues. The CDR3, as DNA: TGTGCCAGCAGTTATATCGGGAGTCCCCAGCCAGATACGCAGTATTTT. Residues: CASSYIGSPQPDTQYF.

The V and J genes are TRBV29-1 and TRBJ1-2; 7 nucleotides align to TRBD1. This CDR3 has 13 residues. From germline, CDR1 is SQVTM and CDR2 ANQGSEA. The trim removed 3 bases at V and 6 bases at J, leaving 7 bases unmatched. The CDR3 DNA is TGCAGCGTTGATCGACAGGGAGTGAATGGCTACACCTTC. Protein product: CSVDRQGVNGYTF. Variable domain in full (rest from reference TRBV29-1 and TRBJ1-2): SAVISQKPSRDICQRGTSLTIQCQVDSQVTMMFWYRQQPGQSLTLIATANQGSEATYESGFVIDKFPISRPNLTFSTLTVSNMSPEDSSIYLCSVDRQGVNGYTFGSGTRLTVV.

The genes are TRBV6-5 and TRBJ1-1, with TRBD1 matching over 8 bases. The V segment lost 3 bases and the J segment 4 bases; nucleotides outside the gene matches: 7. This CDR3 is 15 amino acids long. Germline V gene sequence: CDR1 MNHEY, CDR2 SVGAGI. CDR3 amino acids: CASSYTDRAGTEAFF. CDR3 nucleotide sequence: TGTGCCAGCAGTTATACGGACAGGGCGGGCACTGAAGCTTTCTTT.